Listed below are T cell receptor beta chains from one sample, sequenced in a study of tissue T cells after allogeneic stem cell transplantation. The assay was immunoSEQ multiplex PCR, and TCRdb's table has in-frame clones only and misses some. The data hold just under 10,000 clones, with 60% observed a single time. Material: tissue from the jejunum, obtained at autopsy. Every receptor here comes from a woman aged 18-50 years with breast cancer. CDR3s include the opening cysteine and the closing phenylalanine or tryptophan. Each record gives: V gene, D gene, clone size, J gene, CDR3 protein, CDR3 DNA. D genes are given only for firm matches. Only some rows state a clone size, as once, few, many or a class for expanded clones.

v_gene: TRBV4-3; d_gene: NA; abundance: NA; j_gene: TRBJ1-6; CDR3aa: CASSQGSTVPNSPLHF; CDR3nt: TGCGCCAGCAGCCAAGGTTCGACCGTGCCAAATTCACCCCTCCACTTT
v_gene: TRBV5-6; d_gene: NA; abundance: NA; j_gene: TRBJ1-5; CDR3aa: CASSLVADLEPQHF; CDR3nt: TGTGCCAGCAGCTTGGTAGCGGATTTGGAGCCCCAGCATTTT
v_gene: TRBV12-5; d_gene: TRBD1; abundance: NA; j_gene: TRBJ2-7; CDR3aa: CASGLVRPPGTGPSYEQYF; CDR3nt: TGTGCTAGTGGTTTGGTACGCCCCCCCGGGACAGGCCCATCCTACGAGCAGTACTTC
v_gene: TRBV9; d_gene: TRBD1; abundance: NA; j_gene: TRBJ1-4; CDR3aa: CASSGGTAENEKLFF; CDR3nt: TGTGCCAGCAGCGGGGGGACAGCAGAGAATGAAAAACTGTTTTTT
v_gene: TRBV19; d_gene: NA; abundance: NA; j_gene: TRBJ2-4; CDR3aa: CASSPPAKNIQYF; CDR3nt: TGTGCCAGTAGCCCCCCCGCCAAAAACATTCAGTACTTC
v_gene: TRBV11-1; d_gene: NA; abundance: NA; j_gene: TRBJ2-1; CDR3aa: CASSLLWDEQFF; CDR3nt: TGTGCCAGCAGCCTTCTTTGGGACGAGCAGTTCTTC
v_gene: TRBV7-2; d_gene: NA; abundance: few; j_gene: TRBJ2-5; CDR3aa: CASSLAYQETQYF; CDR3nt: TGTGCCAGCAGCTTAGCGTACCAAGAGACCCAGTACTTC
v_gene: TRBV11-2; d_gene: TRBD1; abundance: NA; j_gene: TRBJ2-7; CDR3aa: CASRRGTGGYEQYF; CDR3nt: TGTGCCAGCAGACGTGGGACAGGGGGCTACGAGCAGTACTTC
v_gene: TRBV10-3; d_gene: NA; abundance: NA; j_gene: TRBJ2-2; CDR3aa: CAISTQVAGELFF; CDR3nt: TGTGCCATCAGTACTCAAGTGGCCGGGGAGCTGTTTTTT
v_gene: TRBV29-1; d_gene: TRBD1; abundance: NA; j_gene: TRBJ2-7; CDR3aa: CSVEGDRDEQYF; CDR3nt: TGCAGCGTTGAGGGGGACAGGGACGAGCAGTACTTC
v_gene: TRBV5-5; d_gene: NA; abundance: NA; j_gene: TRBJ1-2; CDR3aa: CASSWTWSYGYTF; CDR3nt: TGTGCCAGCAGCTGGACATGGAGCTATGGCTACACCTTC
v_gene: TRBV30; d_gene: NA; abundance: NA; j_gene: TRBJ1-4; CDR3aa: CAWGRDLGANEKLFF; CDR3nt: TGTGCCTGGGGAAGGGATCTCGGGGCTAATGAAAAACTGTTTTTT
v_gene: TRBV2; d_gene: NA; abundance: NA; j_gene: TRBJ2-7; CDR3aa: CASRRERSYEQYF; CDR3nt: TGTGCCAGCAGACGGGAGAGGTCCTACGAGCAGTACTTC
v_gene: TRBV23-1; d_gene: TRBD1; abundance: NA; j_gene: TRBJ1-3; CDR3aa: CASSQNRGPRTHHYSRNTIYF; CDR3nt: TGCGCCAGCAGTCAAAACAGGGGGCCCCGGACCCACCATTATAGTAGAAACACCATATATTTT
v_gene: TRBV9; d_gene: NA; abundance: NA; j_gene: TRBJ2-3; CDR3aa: CASSVGGPDTQYF; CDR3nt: TGTGCCAGCAGCGTAGGGGGGCCAGATACGCAGTATTTT
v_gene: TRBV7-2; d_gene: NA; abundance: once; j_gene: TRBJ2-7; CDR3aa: CASSLRGEFSYEQYF; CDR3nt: TGTGCCAGCAGCTTAAGGGGGGAGTTCTCCTACGAGCAGTACTTC
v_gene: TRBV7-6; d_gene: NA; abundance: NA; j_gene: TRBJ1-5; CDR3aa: CASSKDRDQPQHF; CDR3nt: TGTGCCAGCAGTAAGGACCGGGATCAGCCCCAGCATTTT
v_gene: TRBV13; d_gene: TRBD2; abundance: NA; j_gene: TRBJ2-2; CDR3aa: CASSPVVAGGSGELFF; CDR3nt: TGTGCCAGCAGCCCAGTGGTAGCGGGGGGCTCCGGGGAGCTGTTTTTT
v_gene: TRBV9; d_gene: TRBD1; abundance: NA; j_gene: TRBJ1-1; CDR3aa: CASSPGGTENTEAFF; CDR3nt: TGTGCCAGCAGCCCAGGGGGTACGGAGAACACTGAAGCTTTCTTT
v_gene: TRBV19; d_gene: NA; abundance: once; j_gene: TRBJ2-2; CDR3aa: CASSLSTNTGELFF; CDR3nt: TGTGCCAGTAGTCTGTCAACCAACACCGGGGAGCTGTTTTTT
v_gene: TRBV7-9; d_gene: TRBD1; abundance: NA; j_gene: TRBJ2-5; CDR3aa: CASSLDRLRGRGETQYF; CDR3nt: TGTGCCAGCAGCTTAGACCGACTTAGGGGGCGCGGAGAGACCCAGTACTTC
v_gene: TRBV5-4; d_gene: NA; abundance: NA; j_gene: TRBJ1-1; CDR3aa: CASRAGLNTEAFF; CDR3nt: TGTGCCAGCAGGGCGGGTCTGAACACTGAAGCTTTCTTT
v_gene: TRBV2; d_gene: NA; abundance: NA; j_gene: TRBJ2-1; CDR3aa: CASTKIDYNEQFF; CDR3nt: TGTGCCAGCACTAAAATCGACTACAATGAGCAGTTCTTC
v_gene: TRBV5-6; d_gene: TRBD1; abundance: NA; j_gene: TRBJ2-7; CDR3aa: CASTRTGDSYEQYF; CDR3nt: TGTGCCAGCACCCGGACAGGGGACTCCTACGAGCAGTACTTC
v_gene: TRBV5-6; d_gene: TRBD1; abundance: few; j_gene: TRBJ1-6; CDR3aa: CASSFRETGNNSPLHF; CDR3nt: TGTGCCAGCAGCTTTCGGGAGACAGGGAATAATTCACCCCTCCACTTT
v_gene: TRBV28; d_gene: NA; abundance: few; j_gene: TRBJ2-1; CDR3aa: CASSSFRSRQSSYNEQFF; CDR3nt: TGTGCCAGCAGTTCCTTCCGCTCCCGGCAAAGCTCCTACAATGAGCAGTTCTTC
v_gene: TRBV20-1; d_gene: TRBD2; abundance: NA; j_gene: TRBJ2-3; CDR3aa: CSASGGGVTDTQYF; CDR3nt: TGCAGTGCTAGTGGCGGGGGAGTGACAGATACGCAGTATTTT
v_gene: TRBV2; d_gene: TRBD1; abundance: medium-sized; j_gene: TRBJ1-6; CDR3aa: CASSGRTGGNSPLHF; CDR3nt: TGTGCCAGCAGTGGCCGGACAGGTGGGAATTCACCCCTCCACTTT
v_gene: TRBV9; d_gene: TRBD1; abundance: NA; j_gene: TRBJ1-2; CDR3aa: CASSPQDRANGYTF; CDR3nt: TGTGCCAGCAGCCCCCAGGACAGGGCGAATGGCTACACCTTC
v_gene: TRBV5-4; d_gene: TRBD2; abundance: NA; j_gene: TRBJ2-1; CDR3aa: CASSLGLAGANEQFF; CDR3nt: TGTGCCAGCAGCTTGGGGCTAGCGGGGGCTAATGAGCAGTTCTTC
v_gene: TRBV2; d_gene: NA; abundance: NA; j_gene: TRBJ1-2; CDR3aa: CASSFDRYGYTF; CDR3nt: TGTGCCAGCAGTTTCGACAGATATGGCTACACCTTC
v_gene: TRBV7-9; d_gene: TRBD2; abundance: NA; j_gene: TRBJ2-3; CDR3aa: CASSVIEGLGLFGTQYF; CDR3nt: TGTGCCAGCAGCGTTATAGAGGGACTAGGTCTTTTTGGTACGCAGTATTTT
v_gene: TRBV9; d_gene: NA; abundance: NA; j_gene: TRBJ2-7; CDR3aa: CASSPSGDGEQYF; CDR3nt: TGTGCCAGCAGCCCCTCGGGGGATGGGGAGCAGTACTTC
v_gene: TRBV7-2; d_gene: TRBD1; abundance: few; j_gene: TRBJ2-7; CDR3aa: CASSFATGDWYEQYF; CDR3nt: TGTGCCAGCAGCTTTGCCACAGGGGATTGGTACGAGCAGTACTTC
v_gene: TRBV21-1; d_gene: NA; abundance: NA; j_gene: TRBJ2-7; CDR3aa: CASSPRDLYEQYF; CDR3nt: TGTGCCAGCAGCCCCCGGGACCTCTACGAGCAGTACTTC
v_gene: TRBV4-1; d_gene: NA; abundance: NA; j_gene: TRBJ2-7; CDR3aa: CASSQLDRRDYEQYF; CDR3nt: TGCGCCAGCAGCCAGTTGGACAGGAGGGACTACGAGCAGTACTTC
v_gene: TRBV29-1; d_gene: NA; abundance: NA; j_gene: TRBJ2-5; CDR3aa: CSVDPRAGTGAETQYF; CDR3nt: TGCAGCGTTGATCCCCGGGCAGGGACGGGGGCGGAGACCCAGTACTTC